This TCR beta chain appears in the sequencing data of a study of neoadjuvant anti-PD-1 for oral cavity cancer. Produced via immunoSEQ multiplex PCR; TCRdb's table is partial and in-frame only. The repertoire includes 65,000 to 70,000 clones, about 90% of them detected once, and 2.5% to 3.5% sits in the top ten. The CDR3 sequence is 15 residues long. Between the trimmed V and J ends, which lost 4 bases and 7 bases, there was a span of 16 bases. Per germline, CDR1 MGHRA and CDR2 YSYEKL. The time point denotes: after neoadjuvant nivolumab, at surgical resection. Patients had HPV-negative, locally advanced oral cavity squamous cell carcinoma.

Source: PBMCs, taken after nivolumab (anti-PD-1) treatment. The receptor comes from a person between 40 and 79 years old with oral cavity squamous cell carcinoma. The chain combines TRBV4-1 with TRBJ1-4; no reliable D call. CDR3 sequence reads: CASSPQTGRREKLFF. In DNA form, the CDR3 reads TGCGCCAGCAGCCCCCAAACGGGAAGGCGTGAAAAACTGTTTTTT.